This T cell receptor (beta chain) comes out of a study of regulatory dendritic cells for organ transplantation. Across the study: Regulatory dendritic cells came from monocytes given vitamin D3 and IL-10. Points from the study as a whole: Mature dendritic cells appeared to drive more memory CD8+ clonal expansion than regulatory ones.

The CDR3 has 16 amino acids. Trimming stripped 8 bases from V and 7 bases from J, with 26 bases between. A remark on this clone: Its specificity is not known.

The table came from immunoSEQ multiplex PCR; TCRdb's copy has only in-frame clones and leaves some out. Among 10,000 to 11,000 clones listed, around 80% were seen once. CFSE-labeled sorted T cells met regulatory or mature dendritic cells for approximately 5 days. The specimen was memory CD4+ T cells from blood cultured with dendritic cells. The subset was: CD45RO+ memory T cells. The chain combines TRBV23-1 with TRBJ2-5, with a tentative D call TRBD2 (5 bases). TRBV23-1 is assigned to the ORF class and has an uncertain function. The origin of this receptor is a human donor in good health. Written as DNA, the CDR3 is TGCGCCAGCCCTACCGGGCGGGTGCGGTGGATAGGGACCCAGTACTTC. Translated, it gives CASPTGRVRWIGTQYF.